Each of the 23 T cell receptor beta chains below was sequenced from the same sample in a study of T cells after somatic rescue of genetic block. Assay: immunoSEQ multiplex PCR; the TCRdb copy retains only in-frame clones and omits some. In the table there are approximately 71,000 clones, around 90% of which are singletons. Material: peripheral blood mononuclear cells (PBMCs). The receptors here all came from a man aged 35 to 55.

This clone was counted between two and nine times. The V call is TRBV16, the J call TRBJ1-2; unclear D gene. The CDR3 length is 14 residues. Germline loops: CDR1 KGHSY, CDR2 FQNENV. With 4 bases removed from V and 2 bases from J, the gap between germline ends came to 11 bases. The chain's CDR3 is CASSLGTSNYGYTF. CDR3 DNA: TGTGCCAGCAGCCTGGGAACATCGAACTATGGCTACACCTTC.

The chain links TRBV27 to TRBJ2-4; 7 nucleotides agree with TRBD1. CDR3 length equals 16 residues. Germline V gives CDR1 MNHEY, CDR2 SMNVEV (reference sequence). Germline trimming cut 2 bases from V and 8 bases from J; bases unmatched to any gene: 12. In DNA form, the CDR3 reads TGTGCCAGCAGTTTAAGGGCTAGGGGACAGTGGGACATTCAGTACTTC. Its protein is CASSLRARGQWDIQYF.

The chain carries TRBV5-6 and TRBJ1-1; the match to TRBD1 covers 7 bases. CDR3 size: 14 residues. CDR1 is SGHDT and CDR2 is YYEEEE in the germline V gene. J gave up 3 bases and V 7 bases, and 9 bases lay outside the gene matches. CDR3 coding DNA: TGTGCCAGCCTTACAGGGGCCGGCGACACTGAAGCTTTCTTT. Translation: CASLTGAGDTEAFF.

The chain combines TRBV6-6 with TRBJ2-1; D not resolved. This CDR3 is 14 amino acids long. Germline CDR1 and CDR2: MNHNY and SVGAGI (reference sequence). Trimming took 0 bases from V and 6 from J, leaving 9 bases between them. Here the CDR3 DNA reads TGTGCCAGCAGTTACTCCCTGAACGTCAATGAGCAGTTCTTC. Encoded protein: CASSYSLNVNEQFF.

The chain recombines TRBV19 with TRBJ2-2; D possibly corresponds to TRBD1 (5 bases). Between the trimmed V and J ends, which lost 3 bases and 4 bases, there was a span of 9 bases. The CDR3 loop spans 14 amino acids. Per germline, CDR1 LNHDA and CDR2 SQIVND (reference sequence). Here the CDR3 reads CASSIRQTTGELFF. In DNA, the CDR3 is TGTGCCAGTAGTATTCGACAGACCACCGGGGAGCTGTTTTTT.

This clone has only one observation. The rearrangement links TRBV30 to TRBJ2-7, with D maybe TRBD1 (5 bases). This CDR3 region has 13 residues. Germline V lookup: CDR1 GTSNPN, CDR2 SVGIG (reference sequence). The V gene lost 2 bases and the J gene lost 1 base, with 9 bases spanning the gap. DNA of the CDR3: TGTGCCTGGAGTTCAGGGAATTCCTACGAGCAGTACTTC. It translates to CAWSSGNSYEQYF.

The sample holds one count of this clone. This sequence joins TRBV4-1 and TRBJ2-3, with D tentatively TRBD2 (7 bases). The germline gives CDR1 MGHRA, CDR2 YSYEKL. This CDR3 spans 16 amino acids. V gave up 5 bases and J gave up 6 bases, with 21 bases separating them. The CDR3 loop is CASSSPRGAFGDTQYF. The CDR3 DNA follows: TGCGCCAGCAGCTCACCCCGGGGGGCATTTGGTGATACGCAGTATTTT.

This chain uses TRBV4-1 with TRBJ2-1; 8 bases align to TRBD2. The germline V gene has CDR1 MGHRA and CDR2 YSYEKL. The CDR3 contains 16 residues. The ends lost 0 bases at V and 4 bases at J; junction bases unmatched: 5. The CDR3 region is CASSQETAGAYNEQFF. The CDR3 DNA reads TGCGCCAGCAGCCAAGAAACAGCGGGAGCTTACAATGAGCAGTTCTTC.

The CDR3 bases are TGTGCCATCAGTGACCCGGGACAGCCGAACACTGAAGCTTTCTTT. Translating it yields CAISDPGQPNTEAFF. The gene calls are TRBV10-3 and TRBJ1-1; 7 bases match TRBD1. Germline CDR1 is ENHRY and CDR2 is SYGVKD. This CDR3 region has 15 residues. V shed 3 bases, J shed 1 base, and the junction held 5 bases outside the gene matches.

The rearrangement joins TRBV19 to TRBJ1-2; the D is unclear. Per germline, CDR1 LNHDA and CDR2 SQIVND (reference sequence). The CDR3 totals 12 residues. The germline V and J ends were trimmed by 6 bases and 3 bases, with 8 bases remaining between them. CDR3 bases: TGTGCCAGTAGAGGTGGGCACTATGGCTACACCTTC. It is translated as CASRGGHYGYTF. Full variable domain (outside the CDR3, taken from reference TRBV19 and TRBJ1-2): DGGITQSPKYLFRKEGQNVTLSCEQNLNHDAMYWYRQDPGQGLRLIYYSQIVNDFQKGDIAEGYSVSREKKESFPLTVTSAQKNPTAFYLCASRGGHYGYTFGSGTRLTVV.

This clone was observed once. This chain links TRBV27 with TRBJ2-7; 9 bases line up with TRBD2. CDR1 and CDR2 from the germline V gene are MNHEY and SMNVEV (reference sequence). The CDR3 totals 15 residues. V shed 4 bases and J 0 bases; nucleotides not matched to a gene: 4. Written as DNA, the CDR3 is TGTGCCAGCAGTTCACTAGCGGGTGGCTCCTACGAGCAGTACTTC. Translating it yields CASSSLAGGSYEQYF.

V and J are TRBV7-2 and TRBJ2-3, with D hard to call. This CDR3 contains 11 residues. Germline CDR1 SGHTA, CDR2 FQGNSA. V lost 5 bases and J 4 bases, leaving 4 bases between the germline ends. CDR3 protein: CASSRSDTQYF. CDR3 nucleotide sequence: TGTGCCAGCAGCCGTTCAGATACGCAGTATTTT.

The CDR3 nucleotides read TGTGCCACCCAGACTAGCGGCTCCTACAATGAGCAGTTCTTC. As protein: CATQTSGSYNEQFF. The chain uses TRBV6-1 and TRBJ2-1; 9 bases map to TRBD2. V dropped 10 bases and J dropped 0; count of bases not matched to a gene: 4. CDR1 MNHNS and CDR2 SASEGT come from the germline V gene. This CDR3 region has 14 residues.

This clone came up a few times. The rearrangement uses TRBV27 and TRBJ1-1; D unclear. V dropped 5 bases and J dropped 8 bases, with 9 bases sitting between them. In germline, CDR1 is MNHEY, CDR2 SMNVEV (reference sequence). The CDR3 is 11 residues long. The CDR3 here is CASSGGWEAFF. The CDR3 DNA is TGTGCCAGCAGTGGAGGGTGGGAAGCTTTCTTT.

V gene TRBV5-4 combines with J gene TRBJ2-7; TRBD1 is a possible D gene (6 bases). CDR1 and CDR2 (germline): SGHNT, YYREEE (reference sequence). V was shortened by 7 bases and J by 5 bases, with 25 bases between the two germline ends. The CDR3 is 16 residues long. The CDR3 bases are TGTGCCAGCGCAAACTACCGGGACACCTTATTCAACGAGCAGTACTTC. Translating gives CASANYRDTLFNEQYF. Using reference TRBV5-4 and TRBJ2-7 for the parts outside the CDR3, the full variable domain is ETGVTQSPTHLIKTRGQQVTLRCSSQSGHNTVSWYQQALGQGPQFIFQYYREEENGRGNFPPRFSGLQFPNYSSELNVNALELDDSALYLCASANYRDTLFNEQYFGPGTRLTVT.

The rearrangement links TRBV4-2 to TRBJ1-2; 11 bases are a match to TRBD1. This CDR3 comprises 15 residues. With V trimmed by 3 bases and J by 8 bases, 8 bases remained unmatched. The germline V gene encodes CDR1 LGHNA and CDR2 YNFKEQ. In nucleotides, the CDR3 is TGTGCCAGCAGCCAGGGGACAGGGGGTCAGATCGGCTACACCTTC. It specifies CASSQGTGGQIGYTF.

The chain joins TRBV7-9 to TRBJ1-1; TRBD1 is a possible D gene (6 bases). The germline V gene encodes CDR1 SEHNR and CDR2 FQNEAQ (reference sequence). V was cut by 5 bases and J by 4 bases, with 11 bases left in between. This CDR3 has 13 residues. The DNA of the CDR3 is TGTGCCAGCAGCCTTGGGGGGGCCACTGAAGCTTTCTTT. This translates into CASSLGGATEAFF.

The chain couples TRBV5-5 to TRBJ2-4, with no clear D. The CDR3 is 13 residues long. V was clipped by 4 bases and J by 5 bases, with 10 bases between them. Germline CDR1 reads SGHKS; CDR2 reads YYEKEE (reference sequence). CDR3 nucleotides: TGTGCCAGCAGCCTCGGACCGGAAAACATTCAGTACTTC. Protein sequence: CASSLGPENIQYF.

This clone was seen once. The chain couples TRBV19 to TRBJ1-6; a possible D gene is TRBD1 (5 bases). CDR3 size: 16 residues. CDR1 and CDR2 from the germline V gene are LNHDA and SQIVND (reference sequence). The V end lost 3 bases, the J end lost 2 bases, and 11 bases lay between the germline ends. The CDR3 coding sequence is TGTGCCAGTAGTATGAGGGGAGTGACCTATAATTCACCCCTCCACTTT. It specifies CASSMRGVTYNSPLHF.

The CDR3, as DNA: TGTGCCAGCGCTCGGGGGCGGACTTCACCCCTCCACTTT. The encoded protein is CASARGRTSPLHF. The V gene is TRBV7-3, the J gene TRBJ1-6; D possibly corresponds to TRBD1 (6 bases). The CDR3 is 13 amino acids. The germline V and J ends were trimmed by 8 bases and 9 bases, with 14 bases remaining between them. The germline V gene encodes CDR1 SGHTA and CDR2 FQGTGA.

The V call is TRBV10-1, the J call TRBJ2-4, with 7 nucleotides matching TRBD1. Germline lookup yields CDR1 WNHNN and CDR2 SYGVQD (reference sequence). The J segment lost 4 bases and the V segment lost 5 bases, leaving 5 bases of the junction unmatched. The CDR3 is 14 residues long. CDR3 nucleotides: TGCGCCAGCAGTACTGACAGGGCGAAAAACATTCAGTACTTC. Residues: CASSTDRAKNIQYF.

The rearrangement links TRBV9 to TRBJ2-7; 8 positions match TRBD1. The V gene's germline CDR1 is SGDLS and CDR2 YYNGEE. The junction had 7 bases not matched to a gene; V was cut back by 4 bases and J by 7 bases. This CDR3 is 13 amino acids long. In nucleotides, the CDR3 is TGTGCCAGCAGCTCTCAGGGGGCACAAGAGCAGTACTTC. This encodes CASSSQGAQEQYF.

This CDR3 is CASSPGGAGANVLTF. CDR3 DNA sequence: TGCGCCAGCTCCCCCGGAGGCGCTGGGGCCAACGTCCTGACTTTC. The chain combines TRBV5-1 with TRBJ2-6, with D tentatively TRBD2 (5 bases). This CDR3 is 15 amino acids long. Germline CDR1 and CDR2: SGHRS and YFSETQ. The V and J ends lost 7 bases and 2 bases respectively, with 13 bases between them.